This TCR beta chain comes out of a study of CD8+ T cells in alopecia areata. Findings of the study overall: The study found higher clonality in lesional than normal scalp, especially in alopecia totalis/universalis. Shared TCR sequences were less clear between patients than in mice, possibly partly from HLA diversity. Normal-skin resident alphabeta T cells also appear among scalp sample sequences.

On this clone itself: Its specificity is unknown.

cDNA prepared by RNA extraction and subsequent reverse transcription served as the template for sequencing. Assay: immunoSEQ multiplex PCR; the TCRdb copy retains only in-frame clones and omits some. This table holds 100,000 to 130,000 clones, 55% to 75% found once. PBMC-derived CD4+ and CD8+ T cells were sorted. The receptor comes from a human donor in good health. The material sequenced was CD8+ T cells sorted from blood.

This CDR3 reads CASKVGIKGKDIQYF. Written as DNA, the CDR3 is TGTGCCAGCAAAGTGGGAATTAAGGGAAAGGACATTCAGTACTTC. The chain joins TRBV13 to TRBJ2-4, with unresolved D. CDR1 is PRHDT, CDR2 FYEKMQ, per germline (reference sequence). The CDR3 spans 15 residues. V lost 7 bases, J lost 8 bases, and 21 bases lay in between.